This T cell receptor (beta chain) was recovered during a study of post-analysis software for immune sequencing data. Findings of the study overall: Included in a set of five TRBV segments more frequent in patients than controls were TRBV5-6, TRBV5-1 and TRBV20-1. Analysis by F measure revealed that same-batch samples clustered strongly together. Relative to controls, patients with multiple sclerosis showed significantly lower normalized Chao1 diversity.

The V end was cut by 5 bases, the J end by 5 bases, with 12 bases between. This CDR3 has 13 amino acids. Germline V gives CDR1 MNHEY, CDR2 SMNVEV (reference sequence). Presence of unique molecular identifiers characterized the TCR beta cDNA libraries. TCRdb redid the calling of the PCR reads with MiXCR, one entry per CDR3 protein. The sample includes about 460,000 distinct CDR3 sequences, under 55% seen only once; the top ten take 12%. Remarks on this clonotype: Its antigen remains unknown.

The source material was blood. The source is a girl aged 10-17 years with multiple sclerosis. The chain carries TRBV27 and TRBJ1-2, with TRBD1 as a possible D gene (6 bases). The CDR3 loop is CASSPLDSYGYTF. The DNA for the CDR3 is TGTGCCAGCAGTCCGCTGGACAGTTATGGCTACACCTTC.